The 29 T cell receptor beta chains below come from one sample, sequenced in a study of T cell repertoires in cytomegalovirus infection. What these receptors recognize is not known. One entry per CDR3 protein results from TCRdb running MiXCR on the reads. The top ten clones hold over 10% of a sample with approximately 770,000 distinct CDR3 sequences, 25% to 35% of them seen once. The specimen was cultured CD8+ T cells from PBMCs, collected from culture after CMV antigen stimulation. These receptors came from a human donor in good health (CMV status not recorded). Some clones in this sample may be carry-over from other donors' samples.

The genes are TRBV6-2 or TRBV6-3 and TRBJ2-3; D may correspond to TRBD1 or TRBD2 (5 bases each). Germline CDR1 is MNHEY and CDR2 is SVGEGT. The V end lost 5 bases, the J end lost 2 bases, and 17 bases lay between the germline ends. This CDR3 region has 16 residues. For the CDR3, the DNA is TGTGCCAGCAGTCAAGTGTGGGGCGGGCACACAGATACGCAGTATTTT. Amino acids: CASSQVWGGHTDTQYF.

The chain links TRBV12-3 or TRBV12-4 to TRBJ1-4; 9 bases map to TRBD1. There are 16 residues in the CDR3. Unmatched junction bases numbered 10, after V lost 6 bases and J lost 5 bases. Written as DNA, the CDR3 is TGTGCCAGCAGCCCGGGACAGGGAGGCTTGAATGAAAAACTGTTTTTT. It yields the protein CASSPGQGGLNEKLFF.

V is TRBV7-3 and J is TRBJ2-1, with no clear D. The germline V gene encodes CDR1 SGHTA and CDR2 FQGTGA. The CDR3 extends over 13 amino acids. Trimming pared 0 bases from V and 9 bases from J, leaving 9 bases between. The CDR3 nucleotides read TGTGCCAGCAGCTTAACTGTTTCTGTTGAGCAGTTCTTC. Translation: CASSLTVSVEQFF.

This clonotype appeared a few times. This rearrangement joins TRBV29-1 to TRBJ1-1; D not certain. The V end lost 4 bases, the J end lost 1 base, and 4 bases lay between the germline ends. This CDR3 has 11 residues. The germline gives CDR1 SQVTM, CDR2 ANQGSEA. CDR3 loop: CSVAQNTEAFF. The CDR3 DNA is TGCAGCGTTGCCCAGAACACTGAAGCTTTCTTT. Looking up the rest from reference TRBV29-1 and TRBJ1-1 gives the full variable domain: SAVISQKPSRDICQRGTSLTIQCQVDSQVTMMFWYRQQPGQSLTLIATANQGSEATYESGFVIDKFPISRPNLTFSTLTVSNMSPEDSSIYLCSVAQNTEAFFGQGTRLTVV.

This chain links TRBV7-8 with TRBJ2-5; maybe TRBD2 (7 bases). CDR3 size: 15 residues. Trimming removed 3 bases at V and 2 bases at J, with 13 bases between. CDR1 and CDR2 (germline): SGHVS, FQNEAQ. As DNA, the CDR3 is TGTGCCAGCAGCTTGTTGGAGGGGGGGCAAGAGACCCAGTACTTC. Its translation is CASSLLEGGQETQYF.

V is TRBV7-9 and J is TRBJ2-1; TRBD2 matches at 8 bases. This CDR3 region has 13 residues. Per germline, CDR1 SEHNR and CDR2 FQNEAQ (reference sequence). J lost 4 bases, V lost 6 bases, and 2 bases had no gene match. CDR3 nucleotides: TGTGCCAGCAGGACTAGCGAGTACAATGAGCAGTTCTTC. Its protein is CASRTSEYNEQFF.

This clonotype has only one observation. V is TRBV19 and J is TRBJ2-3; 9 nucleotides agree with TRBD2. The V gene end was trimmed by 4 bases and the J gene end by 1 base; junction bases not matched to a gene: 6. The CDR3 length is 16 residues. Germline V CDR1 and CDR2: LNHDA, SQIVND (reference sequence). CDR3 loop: CASSTGTSFRTDTQYF. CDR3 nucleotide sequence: TGTGCCAGTAGTACTGGGACTAGCTTCCGCACAGATACGCAGTATTTT.

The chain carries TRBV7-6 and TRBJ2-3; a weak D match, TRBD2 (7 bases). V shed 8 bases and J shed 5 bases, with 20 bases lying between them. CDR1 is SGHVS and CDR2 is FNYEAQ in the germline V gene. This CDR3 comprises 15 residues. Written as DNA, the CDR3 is TGTGCCAGCCTAGGGGAGGGGGGCATACAAGATACGCAGTATTTT. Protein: CASLGEGGIQDTQYF.

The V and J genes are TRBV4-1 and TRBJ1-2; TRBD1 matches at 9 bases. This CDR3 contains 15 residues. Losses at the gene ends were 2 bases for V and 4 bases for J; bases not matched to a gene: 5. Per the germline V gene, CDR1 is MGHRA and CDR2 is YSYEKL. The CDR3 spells CASSQPGQGGYGYTF. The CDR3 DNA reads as TGCGCCAGCAGCCAACCGGGACAGGGAGGCTATGGCTACACCTTC.

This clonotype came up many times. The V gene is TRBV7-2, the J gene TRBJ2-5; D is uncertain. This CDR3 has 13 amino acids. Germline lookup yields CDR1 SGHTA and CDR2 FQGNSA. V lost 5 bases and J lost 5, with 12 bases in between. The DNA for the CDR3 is TGTGCCAGCAGCACCTGGAGATTCGAGACCCAGTACTTC. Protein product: CASSTWRFETQYF.

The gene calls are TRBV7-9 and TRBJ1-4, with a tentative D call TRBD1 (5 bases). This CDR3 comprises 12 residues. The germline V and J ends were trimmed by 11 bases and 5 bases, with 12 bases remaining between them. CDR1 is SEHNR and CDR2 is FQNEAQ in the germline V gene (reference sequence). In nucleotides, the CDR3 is TGTGCCCTGGGGGAGGGGAATGAAAAACTGTTTTTT. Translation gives CALGEGNEKLFF.

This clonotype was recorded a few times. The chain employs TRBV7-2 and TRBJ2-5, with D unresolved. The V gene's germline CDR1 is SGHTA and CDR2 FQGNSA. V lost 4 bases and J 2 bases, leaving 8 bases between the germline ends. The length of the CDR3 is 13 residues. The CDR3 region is CASSYLEQETQYF. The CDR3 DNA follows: TGTGCCAGCAGCTACTTGGAACAAGAGACCCAGTACTTC. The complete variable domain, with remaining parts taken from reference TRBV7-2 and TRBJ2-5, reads GAGVSQSPSNKVTEKGKDVELRCDPISGHTALYWYRQSLGQGLEFLIYFQGNSAPDKSGLPSDRFSAERTGGSVSTLTIQRTQQEDSAVYLCASSYLEQETQYFGPGTRLLVL.

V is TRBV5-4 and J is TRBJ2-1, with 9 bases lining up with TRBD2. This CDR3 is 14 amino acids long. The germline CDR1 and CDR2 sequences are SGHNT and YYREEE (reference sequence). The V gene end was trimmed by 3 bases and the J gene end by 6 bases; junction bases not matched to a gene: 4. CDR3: CASSSGLATNEQFF. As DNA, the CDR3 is TGTGCCAGCAGCTCGGGACTAGCCACCAATGAGCAGTTCTTC. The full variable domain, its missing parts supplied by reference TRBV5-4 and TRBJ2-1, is ETGVTQSPTHLIKTRGQQVTLRCSSQSGHNTVSWYQQALGQGPQFIFQYYREEENGRGNFPPRFSGLQFPNYSSELNVNALELDDSALYLCASSSGLATNEQFFGPGTRLTVL.

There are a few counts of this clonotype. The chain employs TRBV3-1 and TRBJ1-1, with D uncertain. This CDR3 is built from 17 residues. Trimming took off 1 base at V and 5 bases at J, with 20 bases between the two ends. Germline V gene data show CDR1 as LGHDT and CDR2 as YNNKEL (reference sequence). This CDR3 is CASSQALRYGVRTEAFF. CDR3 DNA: TGTGCCAGCAGCCAAGCCCTCCGGTACGGGGTTAGAACTGAAGCTTTCTTT.

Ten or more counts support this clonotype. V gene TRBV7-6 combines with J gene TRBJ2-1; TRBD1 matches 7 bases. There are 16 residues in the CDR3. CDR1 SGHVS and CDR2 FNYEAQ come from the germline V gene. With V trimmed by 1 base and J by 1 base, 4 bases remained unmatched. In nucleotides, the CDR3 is TGTGCCAGCAGCTTAGGGACAGGACGTTCCTACAATGAGCAGTTCTTC. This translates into CASSLGTGRSYNEQFF.

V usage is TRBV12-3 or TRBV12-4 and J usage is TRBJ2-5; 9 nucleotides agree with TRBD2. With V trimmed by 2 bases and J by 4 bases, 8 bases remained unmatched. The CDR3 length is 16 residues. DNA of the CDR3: TGTGCCAGCAGTTTAACGCCGCGGGGGGGCCGAGAGACCCAGTACTTC. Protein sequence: CASSLTPRGGRETQYF.

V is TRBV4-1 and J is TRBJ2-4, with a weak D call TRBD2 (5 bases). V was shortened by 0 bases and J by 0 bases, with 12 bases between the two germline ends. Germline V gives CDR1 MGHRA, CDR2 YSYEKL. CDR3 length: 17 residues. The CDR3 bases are TGCGCCAGCAGCCAAGATGCGGTCGGACTAGCCAAAAACATTCAGTACTTC. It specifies CASSQDAVGLAKNIQYF.

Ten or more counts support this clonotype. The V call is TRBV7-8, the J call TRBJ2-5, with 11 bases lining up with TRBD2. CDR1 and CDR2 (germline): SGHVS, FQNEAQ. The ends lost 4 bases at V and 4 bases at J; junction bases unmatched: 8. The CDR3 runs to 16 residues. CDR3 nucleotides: TGTGCCAGCAGCTCCATAGCGGGGGGGGTCCCAGAGACCCAGTACTTC. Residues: CASSSIAGGVPETQYF.

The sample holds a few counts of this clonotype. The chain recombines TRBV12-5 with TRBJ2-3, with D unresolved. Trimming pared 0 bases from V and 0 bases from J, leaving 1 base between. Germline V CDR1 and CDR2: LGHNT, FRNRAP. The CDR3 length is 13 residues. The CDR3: CASGLVSTDTQYF. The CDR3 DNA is TGTGCTAGTGGTTTGGTTAGCACAGATACGCAGTATTTT.

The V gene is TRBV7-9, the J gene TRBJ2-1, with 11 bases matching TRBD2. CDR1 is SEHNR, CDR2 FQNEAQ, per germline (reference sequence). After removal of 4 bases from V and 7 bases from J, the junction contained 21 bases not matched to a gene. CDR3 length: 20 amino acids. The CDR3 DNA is TGTGCCAGCAGCTCGCAGGCTAGCGGGGGGCGCCCTCTCTCTTTGAATGAGCAGTTCTTC. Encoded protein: CASSSQASGGRPLSLNEQFF.

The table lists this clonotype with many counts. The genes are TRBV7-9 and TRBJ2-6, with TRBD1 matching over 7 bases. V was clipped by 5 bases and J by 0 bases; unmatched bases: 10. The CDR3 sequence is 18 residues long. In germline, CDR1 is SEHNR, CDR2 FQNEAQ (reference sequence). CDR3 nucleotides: TGTGCCAGCAGCCTACAGGGGCCCGAAAGCTCTGGGGCCAACGTCCTGACTTTC. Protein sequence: CASSLQGPESSGANVLTF. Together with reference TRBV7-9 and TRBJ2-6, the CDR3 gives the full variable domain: DTGVSQNPRHKITKRGQNVTFRCDPISEHNRLYWYRQTLGQGPEFLTYFQNEAQLEKSRLLSDRFSAERPKGSFSTLEIQRTEQGDSAMYLCASSLQGPESSGANVLTFGAGSRLTVL.

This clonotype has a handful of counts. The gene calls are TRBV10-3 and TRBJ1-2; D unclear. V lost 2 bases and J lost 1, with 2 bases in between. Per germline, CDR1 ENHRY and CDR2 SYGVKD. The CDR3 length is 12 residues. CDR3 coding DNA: TGTGCCATCAGTGAGGTTAACTATGGCTACACCTTC. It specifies CAISEVNYGYTF.

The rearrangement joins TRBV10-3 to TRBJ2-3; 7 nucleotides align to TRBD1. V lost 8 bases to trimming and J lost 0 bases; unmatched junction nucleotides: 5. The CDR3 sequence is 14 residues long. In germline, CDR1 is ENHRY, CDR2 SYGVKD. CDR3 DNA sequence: TGTGCCATCCCAGGGGGTCCCAGCACAGATACGCAGTATTTT. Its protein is CAIPGGPSTDTQYF.

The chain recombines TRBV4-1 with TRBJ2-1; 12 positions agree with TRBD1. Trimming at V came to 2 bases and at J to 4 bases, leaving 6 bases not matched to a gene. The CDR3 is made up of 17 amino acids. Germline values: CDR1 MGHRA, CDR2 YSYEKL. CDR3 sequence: CASSQTGTGGAYNEQFF. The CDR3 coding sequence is TGCGCCAGCAGCCAAACCGGGACAGGGGGCGCTTACAATGAGCAGTTCTTC.

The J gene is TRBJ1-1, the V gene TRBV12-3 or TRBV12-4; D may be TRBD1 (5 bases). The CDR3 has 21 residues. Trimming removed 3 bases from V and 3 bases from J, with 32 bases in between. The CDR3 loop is CASSFSVGGAVTWMNDTEAFF. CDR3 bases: TGTGCCAGCAGTTTTAGCGTGGGAGGGGCAGTCACTTGGATGAACGACACTGAAGCTTTCTTT.

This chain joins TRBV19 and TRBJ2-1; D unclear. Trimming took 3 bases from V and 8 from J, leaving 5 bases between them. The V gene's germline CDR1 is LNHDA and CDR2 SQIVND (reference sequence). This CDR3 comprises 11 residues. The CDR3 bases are TGTGCCAGTAGTATCTCTGATGAGCAGTTCTTC. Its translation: CASSISDEQFF.

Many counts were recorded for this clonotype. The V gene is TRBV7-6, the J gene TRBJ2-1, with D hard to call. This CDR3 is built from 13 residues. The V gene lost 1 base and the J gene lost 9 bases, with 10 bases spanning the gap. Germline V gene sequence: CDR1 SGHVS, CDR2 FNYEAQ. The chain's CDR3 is CASSLVEPPEQFF. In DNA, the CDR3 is TGTGCCAGCAGCTTAGTTGAGCCCCCTGAGCAGTTCTTC.

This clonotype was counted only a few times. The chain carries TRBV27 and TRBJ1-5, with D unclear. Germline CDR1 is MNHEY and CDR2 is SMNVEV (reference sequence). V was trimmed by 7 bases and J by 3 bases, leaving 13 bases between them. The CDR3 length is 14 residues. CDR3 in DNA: TGTGCCAGCACCACCTTCGGCTCCAATCAGCCCCAGCATTTT. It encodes CASTTFGSNQPQHF.

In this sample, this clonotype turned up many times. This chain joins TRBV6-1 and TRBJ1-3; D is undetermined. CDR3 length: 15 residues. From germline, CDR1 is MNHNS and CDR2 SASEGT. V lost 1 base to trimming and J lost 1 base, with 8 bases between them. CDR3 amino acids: CASSEGDWSGNTIYF. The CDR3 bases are TGTGCCAGCAGTGAAGGGGATTGGTCTGGAAACACCATATATTTT.